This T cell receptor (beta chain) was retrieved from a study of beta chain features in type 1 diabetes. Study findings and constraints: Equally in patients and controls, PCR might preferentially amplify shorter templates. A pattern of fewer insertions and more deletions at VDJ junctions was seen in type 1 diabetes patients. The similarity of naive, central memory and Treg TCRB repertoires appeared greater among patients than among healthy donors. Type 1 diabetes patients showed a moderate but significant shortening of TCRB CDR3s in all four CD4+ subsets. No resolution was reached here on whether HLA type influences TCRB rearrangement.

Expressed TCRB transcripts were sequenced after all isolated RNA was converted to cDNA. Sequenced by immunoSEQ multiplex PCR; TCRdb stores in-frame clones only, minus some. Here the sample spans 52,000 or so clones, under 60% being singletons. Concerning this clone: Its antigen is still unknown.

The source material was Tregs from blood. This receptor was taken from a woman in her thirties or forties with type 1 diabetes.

As DNA, the CDR3 is TGTGCCAGCAGCCAGTGGGACAGTACAAGTTCACCCCTCCACTTT. Translation gives CASSQWDSTSSPLHF. The chain couples TRBV14 to TRBJ1-6; TRBD1 matches 7 bases. V shed 3 bases, J shed 9 bases, and the junction held 8 bases outside the gene matches. There are 15 residues in the CDR3. Germline V gene sequence: CDR1 SGHDN, CDR2 FVKESK.